This entry lists 16 T cell receptor beta chains sequenced from one sample in a study of T cells after yellow fever vaccination. TCRdb reprocessed the 5' RACE reads via MiXCR and lists one record per CDR3 protein. The sample carries around 120,000 distinct CDR3 sequences, 12% to 15% recorded once. This sample comprised CD8+ T cells sorted from PBMCs, obtained 5 days after the yellow fever booster vaccination. The source of these receptors is a man between 18 and 29 years old who received the YFV17D yellow fever vaccine.

This clonotype was counted ten times or more. The chain recombines TRBV5-6 with TRBJ2-7; no reliable D call. This CDR3 comprises 13 residues. CDR1 is SGHDT and CDR2 is YYEEEE in the germline V gene. V was shortened by 0 bases and J by 6 bases, with 10 bases between the two germline ends. This chain's CDR3 is CASSLGFLSEQYF. CDR3 DNA sequence: TGTGCCAGCAGCTTGGGGTTCTTATCCGAGCAGTACTTC. The variable domain in full, with the rest retrieved from reference TRBV5-6 and TRBJ2-7, is DAGVTQSPTHLIKTRGQQVTLRCSPKSGHDTVSWYQQALGQGPQFIFQYYEEEERQRGNFPDRFSGHQFPNYSSELNVNALLLGDSALYLCASSLGFLSEQYFGPGTRLTVT.

This clonotype occurred a few times. The rearrangement uses TRBV23-1 and TRBJ2-4; D perhaps matches TRBD1 (5 bases). TRBV23-1 is sorted into the ORF group, with uncertain function. V was shortened by 7 bases and J by 14 bases, with 15 bases between the two germline ends. This CDR3 is 11 amino acids long. The CDR3 here is CASNQQDPEYF. The CDR3 DNA sequence: TGCGCCAGCAACCAACAGGACCCTGAGTACTTC.

This clonotype showed up many times. The genes are TRBV5-1 and TRBJ2-1; 12 nucleotides align to TRBD1. CDR3 length: 15 residues. J gave up 6 bases and V 3 bases, and 4 bases lay outside the gene matches. Germline loops: CDR1 SGHRS, CDR2 YFSETQ. This CDR3 reads CASSWGQGAPNEQFF. In nucleotides, the CDR3 is TGCGCCAGCAGCTGGGGACAGGGGGCGCCCAATGAGCAGTTCTTC. Combining the CDR3 with reference TRBV5-1 and TRBJ2-1 gives the whole variable domain KAGVTQTPRYLIKTRGQQVTLSCSPISGHRSVSWYQQTPGQGLQFLFEYFSETQRNKGNFPGRFSGRQFSNSRSEMNVSTLELGDSALYLCASSWGQGAPNEQFFGPGTRLTVL.

The sample holds many counts of this clonotype. The J gene is TRBJ2-5, the V gene TRBV7-8; tentative D call: TRBD1 (6 bases). V gave up 5 bases and J gave up 2 bases, with 12 bases separating them. The germline gives CDR1 SGHVS, CDR2 FQNEAQ. CDR3 length: 14 residues. CDR3 loop: CASSARGQQETQYF. CDR3 nucleotides: TGTGCCAGCAGCGCCAGGGGCCAGCAAGAGACCCAGTACTTC.

This clonotype appeared a few times. This chain uses TRBV7-9 with TRBJ2-7; no reliable D call. This CDR3 is built from 12 residues. CDR1 is SEHNR, CDR2 FQNEAQ, per germline (reference sequence). The germline V and J ends were trimmed by 6 bases and 9 bases, with 15 bases remaining between them. The CDR3 DNA sequence: TGTGCCAGCAGTTCCGACCTTTATGGGCAGTACGTC. Translation: CASSSDLYGQYV.

The chain links TRBV28 to TRBJ1-1; 8 positions match TRBD1. CDR1 is MDHEN and CDR2 is SYDVKM in the germline V gene. Germline trimming cut 3 bases from V and 4 bases from J; bases unmatched to any gene: 4. There are 14 residues in the CDR3. The CDR3 nucleotides are TGTGCCAGCAGTTTCGAAGGGACAGGCACTGAAGCTTTCTTT. It yields the protein CASSFEGTGTEAFF.

This clonotype was picked up a small number of times. The chain joins TRBV4-1 to TRBJ2-3; the D gene is possibly TRBD2 (6 bases). Trimming shortened V by 2 bases and J by 0 bases, and 12 bases separated the two germline ends. There are 16 residues in the CDR3. Germline V CDR1 and CDR2: MGHRA, YSYEKL. The CDR3 bases are TGCGCCAGCAGCCAATCCCTCGGGGGTAGCACAGATACGCAGTATTTT. It yields the protein CASSQSLGGSTDTQYF.

This clonotype was seen a handful of times. The chain employs TRBV12-3 or TRBV12-4 and TRBJ1-4; D unclear. The CDR3 contains 17 residues. Deletions cut 4 bases from V and 1 base from J, with 16 bases between. The DNA of the CDR3 is TGTGCCAGCAGTTCTTACGGGAACCTTGGAACTAATGAAAAACTGTTTTTT. As protein: CASSSYGNLGTNEKLFF.

V is TRBV4-3 and J is TRBJ2-7, with D unclear. The V and J ends lost 2 bases and 0 bases respectively, with 14 bases between them. Germline CDR1 and CDR2: LGHNA and YSLEER. The CDR3 loop spans 16 amino acids. DNA for the CDR3: TGCGCCAGCAGCCAATCCCGGACGGTGAGCTCCTACGAGCAGTACTTC. It translates to CASSQSRTVSSYEQYF.

V and J are TRBV10-3 and TRBJ2-7; D is tentatively TRBD1 or TRBD2 (6 bases each). V was trimmed by 4 bases and J by 1 base, leaving 14 bases between them. The CDR3 sequence is 15 residues long. Looked up from germline, CDR1 is ENHRY and CDR2 is SYGVKD. CDR3 sequence reads: CAISGGAELSYEQYF. Here the CDR3 DNA reads TGTGCCATCAGTGGGGGGGCAGAATTGTCCTACGAGCAGTACTTC.

The V and J genes are TRBV9 and TRBJ2-1; D unclear. The CDR3 has 15 amino acids. Per germline, CDR1 SGDLS and CDR2 YYNGEE. The germline V and J ends were trimmed by 0 bases and 2 bases, with 9 bases remaining between them. The chain's CDR3 is CASSVEGRAYNEQFF. In DNA, the CDR3 is TGTGCCAGCAGCGTAGAGGGCAGAGCCTACAATGAGCAGTTCTTC.

This clonotype has a handful of counts. The V call is TRBV12-3 or TRBV12-4, the J call TRBJ2-1, with D maybe TRBD1 (6 bases). Trimming took off 5 bases at V and 6 bases at J, with 8 bases between the two ends. The CDR3 totals 12 residues. The CDR3 sequence: CASSQGPNEQFF. DNA of the CDR3: TGTGCCAGCAGTCAGGGGCCCAATGAGCAGTTCTTC.

This clonotype is labeled as medium-sized (0.01 to 0.1%). This sequence joins TRBV10-3 and TRBJ2-2, with 7 bases aligning to TRBD1. V lost 0 bases, J lost 5 bases, and 3 bases stayed unmatched. CDR1 is ENHRY and CDR2 is SYGVKD in the germline V gene. The CDR3 is 15 residues long. CDR3 loop: CAISESQQGTGELFF. CDR3 DNA: TGTGCCATCAGTGAGTCCCAACAGGGGACCGGGGAGCTGTTTTTT.

The chain links TRBV20-1 to TRBJ2-2, with 7 bases that match TRBD1. The germline gives CDR1 DFQATT, CDR2 SNEGSKA (reference sequence). CDR3 length equals 17 residues. The trim removed 0 bases at V and 3 bases at J, leaving 10 bases unmatched. This CDR3 is CSARDWVGQEDTGELFF. The DNA for the CDR3 is TGCAGTGCTAGAGATTGGGTAGGACAGGAGGACACCGGGGAGCTGTTTTTT.

Only a few counts were recorded for this clonotype. This chain links TRBV6-5 with TRBJ2-3; D perhaps matches TRBD2 (6 bases). The CDR3 extends over 16 amino acids. V shed 0 bases and J shed 2 bases, with 12 bases lying between them. In germline, CDR1 is MNHEY, CDR2 SVGAGI. The CDR3 region has the DNA TGTGCCAGCAGTTACTCGATCGGGGGAAACACAGATACGCAGTATTTT. Its protein is CASSYSIGGNTDTQYF.

V usage is TRBV20-1 and J usage is TRBJ2-3, with 8 bases aligning to TRBD2. Trimming at V came to 1 base and at J to 4 bases, leaving 7 bases not matched to a gene. The CDR3 contains 15 residues. Germline CDR1 DFQATT, CDR2 SNEGSKA (reference sequence). CDR3 residues: CSARGLAFGADTQYF. The CDR3 DNA reads as TGCAGTGCTAGAGGACTAGCGTTTGGGGCAGATACGCAGTATTTT.